These 15 T cell receptor beta chains were all obtained from the same sample, sequenced in a study of blood T cell repertoires in COVID-19. The data were produced by immunoSEQ multiplex PCR, yet TCRdb's version contains in-frame clones alone and is incomplete. This table has 300,000 to 450,000 clones, around 84% appearing once. The sample consisted of peripheral blood. The receptors stem from a young woman with acute or convalescent COVID-19.

The chain is built from TRBV5-5 and TRBJ1-2, with TRBD1 identical over 8 bases. Germline V gene sequence: CDR1 SGHKS, CDR2 YYEKEE (reference sequence). The CDR3 contains 15 residues. Losses at the gene ends were 3 bases for V and 7 bases for J; bases not matched to a gene: 11. In DNA form, the CDR3 reads TGTGCCAGCAGCTCATTGACAGGGGAATTGGCTGGCTACACCTTC. This codes for CASSSLTGELAGYTF.

The chain couples TRBV27 to TRBJ1-1, with D tentatively TRBD1 (5 bases). Trimming pared 6 bases from V and 4 bases from J, leaving 15 bases between. Germline-derived CDR1 and CDR2 are MNHEY and SMNVEV (reference sequence). The CDR3 sequence is 14 residues long. The CDR3 protein is CASRATRGGTEAFF. The CDR3 DNA reads TGTGCCAGCAGGGCAACTCGGGGGGGCACTGAAGCTTTCTTT.

The chain links TRBV19 to TRBJ2-7, with TRBD1 identical over 7 bases. CDR1 is LNHDA and CDR2 is SQIVND in the germline V gene (reference sequence). This CDR3 has 13 residues. V was pared by 3 bases and J by 3 bases, with 2 bases of the junction left unmatched. The CDR3 sequence: CASSINRGYEQYF. In DNA, the CDR3 is TGTGCCAGTAGTATTAACAGGGGCTACGAGCAGTACTTC.

The rearrangement uses TRBV6-5 and TRBJ2-5; D is ambiguous. Germline CDR1 MNHEY, CDR2 SVGAGI. The germline V and J ends were trimmed by 2 bases and 5 bases, with 12 bases remaining between them. The CDR3 contains 14 residues. The CDR3 DNA sequence: TGTGCCAGCAGTTACCGGGTCCAGAGGGAGACCCAGTACTTC. Its protein product is CASSYRVQRETQYF.

CDR3 amino acids: CASSLLAASSYNEQFF. The CDR3 DNA follows: TGTGCCAGCAGCCTTTTGGCGGCAAGCTCCTACAATGAGCAGTTCTTC. The chain has TRBV6-6 and TRBJ2-1; no reliable D call. The CDR3 has 16 residues. In germline, CDR1 is MNHNY, CDR2 SVGAGI (reference sequence). Deletions cut 6 bases from V and 0 bases from J, with 15 bases between.

V is TRBV12-3 or TRBV12-4 and J is TRBJ1-1, with TRBD1 as a possible D gene (5 bases). The CDR3 has 13 amino acids. V was trimmed by 6 bases and J by 4 bases, leaving 12 bases between them. This chain's CDR3 is CASRDGRGTEAFF. CDR3 DNA sequence: TGTGCCAGCAGGGACGGTAGGGGCACTGAAGCTTTCTTT.

The count of this clone is one. V and J are TRBV7-2 and TRBJ2-5; D possibly corresponds to TRBD2 (6 bases). The germline V gene encodes CDR1 SGHTA and CDR2 FQGNSA. V lost 4 bases to trimming and J lost 7 bases, with 13 bases between them. The CDR3 loop spans 13 amino acids. The DNA of the CDR3 is TGTGCCAGCAGCTGGAGTAGGGGAGGGACCCAGTACTTC. It encodes CASSWSRGGTQYF.

The chain recombines TRBV19 with TRBJ2-7; tentatively, D is TRBD1 (6 bases). The V end was cut by 1 base, the J end by 1 base, with 11 bases between. This CDR3 contains 15 residues. CDR1 and CDR2 (germline): LNHDA, SQIVND (reference sequence). The CDR3 spells CASSIGTGPSYEQYF. The CDR3, as DNA: TGTGCCAGTAGTATAGGAACAGGGCCGTCCTACGAGCAGTACTTC.

The chain links TRBV9 to TRBJ1-1; tentative D call: TRBD1 (5 bases). In germline, CDR1 is SGDLS, CDR2 YYNGEE. Trimming left V 3 bases short and J 0 bases short, with 12 bases between. The CDR3 loop spans 15 amino acids. In DNA form, the CDR3 reads TGTGCCAGCAGCGCGACGGGACTCGTGAACACTGAAGCTTTCTTT. It codes for CASSATGLVNTEAFF.

V usage is TRBV18 and J usage is TRBJ2-7; the D gene is possibly TRBD1 (6 bases). The CDR3 runs to 14 residues. V was shortened by 3 bases and J by 2 bases, with 11 bases between the two germline ends. CDR1 KGHSH and CDR2 LQKENI come from the germline V gene. The CDR3 coding sequence is TGTGCCAGCTCACCTCCAGGGGCGACCTACGAGCAGTACTTC. It is translated as CASSPPGATYEQYF.

This chain joins TRBV19 and TRBJ2-3; D is possibly TRBD2 (6 bases). This CDR3 comprises 16 residues. V lost 1 base, J lost 2 bases, and 13 bases lay in between. Germline V gives CDR1 LNHDA, CDR2 SQIVND (reference sequence). CDR3 nucleotides: TGTGCCAGTAGTATAGGGTCCGGGGGACCCACAGATACGCAGTATTTT. The encoded protein is CASSIGSGGPTDTQYF.

Note on this clone: It is unclear where the CDR3 begins or ends on the DNA, so no DNA is shown, and the CDR3 is as TCRdb lists it. The rearrangement links TRBV21-1 to TRBJ2-7; the table's D call TRBD1 went unverified against the DNA. TRBV21-1 is assigned pseudogene status. The CDR3 is 15 residues long, ends included. CDR3 region: CASSKVGTGSSRVSF.

For the CDR3, the DNA is TGTGCCAGCAGCTTAACGTTGGTCCGGGATGAGCAGTTCTTC. This gives the protein CASSLTLVRDEQFF. The chain uses TRBV7-3 and TRBJ2-1; D is ambiguous. CDR1 SGHTA and CDR2 FQGTGA come from the germline V gene. The CDR3 contains 14 residues. V was clipped by 0 bases and J by 8 bases, with 11 bases between them.

The chain recombines TRBV24-1 with TRBJ2-1; possibly TRBD2 for D (5 bases). CDR1 is KGHDR and CDR2 is SFDVKD in the germline V gene. Trimming shortened V by 0 bases and J by 6 bases, and 14 bases separated the two germline ends. The CDR3 has 16 amino acids. CDR3 in DNA: TGTGCCACCAGTGATTTGGGAGTCGGAGGTGGCAATGAGCAGTTCTTC. Translation: CATSDLGVGGGNEQFF.

This sequence joins TRBV28 and TRBJ1-3; 7 bases fit TRBD1. This CDR3 has 14 residues. Germline V gives CDR1 MDHEN, CDR2 SYDVKM. V dropped 7 bases and J dropped 1; count of bases not matched to a gene: 4. The CDR3 DNA reads as TGTGCCAGCATTCAACAGGGGTCTGGAAACACCATATATTTT. The encoded protein is CASIQQGSGNTIYF.